The present T cell receptor beta chain was sequenced within a study of shared clonotypes between healthy human individuals. Whole-study results and caveats: Apart from blood, nothing was sampled; tissue repertoires likely differ.

Each replicate PCR on the sorted subsets used 200 ng DNA (about 30,000 T cell genomes). Sequenced by immunoSEQ multiplex PCR; TCRdb stores in-frame clones only, minus some. The sample consists of hundreds of thousands of clones, less than 80% of them appearing once. The germline gives CDR1 ENHRY, CDR2 SYGVKD. CDR3 length: 11 residues. Trimming took 5 bases from V and 5 from J, leaving 7 bases between them. The CD4+ fraction was divided into a CD45RA+ naive subset and a CD45RA-negative memory subset. With regard to this clone: Its antigen is not identified. The same CDR3 can be traced to other DNA sequences in this sample.

Sequenced sample: memory CD4+ T cells sorted from blood. Described subset: CD45RA-negative fraction. V and J are TRBV10-3 and TRBJ2-7; D gene unclear. The clonotype originates from a woman aged 25 to 39 in good health. As DNA, the CDR3 is TGTGCCATCAGTTCCTTGGACGAGCAGTACTTC. This translates into CAISSLDEQYF.